This T cell receptor beta chain was captured in a study of blood T cell repertoires in COVID-19. Germline CDR1 is KGHSH and CDR2 is LQKENI. The CDR3 totals 14 residues. V lost 5 bases to trimming and J lost 1 base, with 11 bases between them. As processed by the authors: Cell counts per sample came from amplifying reference gene primers. The table came from immunoSEQ multiplex PCR; TCRdb's copy has only in-frame clones and leaves some out. V, J and clone size were drawn from that table, and D and trimming were deduced from the DNA. The sample comprises 350,000 to 400,000 clones, approximately 90% of which are singletons, and roughly 0.9% rests with the top ten. Living in 25 or so US areas, the participants were between roughly 18 and 89 years of age.

The receptor was isolated from a woman between 40 and 50 years old who had been exposed to COVID-19. Input material: PBMCs or T cells enriched from blood (not recorded which). The V call is TRBV18, the J call TRBJ1-1; weak D call: TRBD1 (5 bases). CDR3 nucleotides: TGTGCCAGCTCAGTACAGGAGGGGAACACTGAAGCTTTCTTT. Translated, it gives CASSVQEGNTEAFF. Full variable domain (remainder filled in from reference TRBV18 and TRBJ1-1): NAGVMQNPRHLVRRRGQEARLRCSPMKGHSHVYWYRQLPEEGLKFMVYLQKENIIDESGMPKERFSAEFPKEGPSILRIQQVVRGDSAAYFCASSVQEGNTEAFFGQGTRLTVV.